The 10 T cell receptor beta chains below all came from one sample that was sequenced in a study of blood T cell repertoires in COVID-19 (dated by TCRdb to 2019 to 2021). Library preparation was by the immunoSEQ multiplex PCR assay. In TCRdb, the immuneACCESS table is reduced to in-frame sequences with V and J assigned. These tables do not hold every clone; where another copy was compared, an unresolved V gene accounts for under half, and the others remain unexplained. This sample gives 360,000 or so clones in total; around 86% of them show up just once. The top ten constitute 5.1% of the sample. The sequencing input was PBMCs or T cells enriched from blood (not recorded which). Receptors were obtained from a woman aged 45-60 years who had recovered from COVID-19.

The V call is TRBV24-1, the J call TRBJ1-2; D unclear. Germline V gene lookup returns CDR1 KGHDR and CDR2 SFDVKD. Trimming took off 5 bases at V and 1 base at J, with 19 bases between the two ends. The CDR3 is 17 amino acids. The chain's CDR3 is CATSVFGRMLINYGYTF. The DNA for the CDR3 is TGTGCCACCAGTGTCTTCGGCAGGATGCTGATTAACTATGGCTACACCTTC.

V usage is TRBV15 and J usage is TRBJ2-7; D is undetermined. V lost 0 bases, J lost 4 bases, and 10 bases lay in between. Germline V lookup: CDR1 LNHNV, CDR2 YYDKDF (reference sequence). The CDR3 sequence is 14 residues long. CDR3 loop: CATSRDKGVYEQYF. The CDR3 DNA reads TGTGCCACCAGCAGAGATAAAGGAGTTTACGAGCAGTACTTC.

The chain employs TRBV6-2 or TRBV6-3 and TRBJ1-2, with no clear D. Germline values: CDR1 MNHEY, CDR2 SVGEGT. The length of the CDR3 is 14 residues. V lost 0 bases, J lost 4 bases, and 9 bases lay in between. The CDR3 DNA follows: TGTGCCAGCAGTTACTCGGAGATATTCTATGGCTACACCTTC. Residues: CASSYSEIFYGYTF.

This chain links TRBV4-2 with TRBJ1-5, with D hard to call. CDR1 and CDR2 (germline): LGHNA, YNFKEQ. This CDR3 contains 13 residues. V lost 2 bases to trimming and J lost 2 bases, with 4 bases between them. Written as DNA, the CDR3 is TGTGCCAGCAGCCAATCGGGCAATCAGCCCCAGCATTTT. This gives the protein CASSQSGNQPQHF.

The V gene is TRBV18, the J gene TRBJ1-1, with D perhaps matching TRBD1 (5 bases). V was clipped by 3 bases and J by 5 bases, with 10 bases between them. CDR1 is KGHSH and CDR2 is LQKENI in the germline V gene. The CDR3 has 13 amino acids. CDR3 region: CASSPQGLTEAFF. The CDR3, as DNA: TGTGCCAGCTCACCCCAGGGTCTAACTGAAGCTTTCTTT.

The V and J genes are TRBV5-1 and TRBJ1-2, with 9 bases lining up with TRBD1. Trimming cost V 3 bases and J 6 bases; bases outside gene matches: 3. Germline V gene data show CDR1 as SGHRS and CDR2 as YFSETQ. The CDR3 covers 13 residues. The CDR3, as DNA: TGCGCCAGCAGCTACAGGGGGCCGGATGGCTACACCTTC. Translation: CASSYRGPDGYTF. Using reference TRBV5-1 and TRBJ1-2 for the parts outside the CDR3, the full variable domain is KAGVTQTPRYLIKTRGQQVTLSCSPISGHRSVSWYQQTPGQGLQFLFEYFSETQRNKGNFPGRFSGRQFSNSRSEMNVSTLELGDSALYLCASSYRGPDGYTFGSGTRLTVV.

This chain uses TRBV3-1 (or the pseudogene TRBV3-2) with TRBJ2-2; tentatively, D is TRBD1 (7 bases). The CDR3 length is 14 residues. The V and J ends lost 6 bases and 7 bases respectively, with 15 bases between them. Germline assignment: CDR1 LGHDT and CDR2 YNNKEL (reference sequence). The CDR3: CASSPTGRHGELFF. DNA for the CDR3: TGTGCCAGCAGTCCGACAGGGAGGCACGGGGAGCTGTTTTTT.

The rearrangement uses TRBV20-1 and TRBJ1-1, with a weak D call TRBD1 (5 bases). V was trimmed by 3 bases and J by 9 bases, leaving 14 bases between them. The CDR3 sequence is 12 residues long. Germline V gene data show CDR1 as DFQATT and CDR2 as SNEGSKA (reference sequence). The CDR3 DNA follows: TGCAGTGCTAGTCAACAGGCGTCTCAAGCTTTCTTT. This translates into CSASQQASQAFF.

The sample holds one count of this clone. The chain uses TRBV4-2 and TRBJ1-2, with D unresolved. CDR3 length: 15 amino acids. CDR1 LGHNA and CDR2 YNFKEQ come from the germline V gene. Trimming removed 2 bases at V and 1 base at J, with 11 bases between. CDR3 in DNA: TGTGCCAGCAGCCAAAATCTCGGACTTAACTATGGCTACACCTTC. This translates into CASSQNLGLNYGYTF.

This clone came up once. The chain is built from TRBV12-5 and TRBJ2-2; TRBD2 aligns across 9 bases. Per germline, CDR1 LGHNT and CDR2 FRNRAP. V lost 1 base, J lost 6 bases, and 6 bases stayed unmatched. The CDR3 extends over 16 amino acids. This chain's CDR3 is CASGLGAGGPSGELFF. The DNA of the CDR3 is TGTGCTAGTGGTTTGGGCGCGGGAGGGCCGTCCGGGGAGCTGTTTTTT.